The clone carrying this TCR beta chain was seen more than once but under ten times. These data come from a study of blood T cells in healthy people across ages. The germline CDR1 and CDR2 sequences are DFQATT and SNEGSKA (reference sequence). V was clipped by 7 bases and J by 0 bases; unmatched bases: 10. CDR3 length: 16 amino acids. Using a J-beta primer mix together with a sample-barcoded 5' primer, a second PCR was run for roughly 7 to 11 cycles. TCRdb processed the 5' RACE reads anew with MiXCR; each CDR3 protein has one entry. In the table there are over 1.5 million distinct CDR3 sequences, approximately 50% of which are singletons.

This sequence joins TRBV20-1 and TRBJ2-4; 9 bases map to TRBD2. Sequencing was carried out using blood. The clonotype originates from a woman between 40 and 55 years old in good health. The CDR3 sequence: CSVPPTSGLAKNIQYF. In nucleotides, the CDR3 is TGCAGTGTTCCCCCGACTAGCGGTCTAGCCAAAAACATTCAGTACTTC.